Below, 13 T cell receptor beta chains from the same sample are listed, as sequenced in a study of blood T cell repertoires in COVID-19. The repertoire was sequenced with immunoSEQ multiplex PCR; TCRdb's copy has only in-frame clones and lacks some. This sample yields 400,000 to 500,000 clones, of which about 88% are seen a single time; 1.4% to 1.5% belongs to the top ten. Sequencing was carried out using PBMCs or T cells enriched from blood (not recorded which). These receptors were collected from a woman between 18 and 30 years old who had been exposed to COVID-19.

V is TRBV7-9 and J is TRBJ2-7; 8 bases line up with TRBD1. This CDR3 spans 16 amino acids. Trimming took 6 bases from V and 7 from J; bases not matched to a gene: 17. Germline V gene data show CDR1 as SEHNR and CDR2 as FQNEAQ (reference sequence). CDR3 region: CASREIFRGQKGEQYF. Here the CDR3 DNA reads TGTGCCAGCAGAGAAATCTTCAGGGGGCAAAAAGGGGAGCAGTACTTC.

The chain joins TRBV25-1 to TRBJ1-1; the match to TRBD1 covers 10 bases. In germline, CDR1 is MGHDK, CDR2 SYGVNS. Trimming removed 4 bases from V and 3 bases from J; junction bases left unmatched: 5. The CDR3 covers 15 residues. This CDR3 is CASSGSGQGDTEAFF. In DNA form, the CDR3 reads TGTGCCAGCAGTGGTTCCGGACAGGGGGACACTGAAGCTTTCTTT.

The chain employs TRBV5-1 and TRBJ2-7; D perhaps matches TRBD1 (6 bases). The CDR3 is 16 amino acids. The germline V gene has CDR1 SGHRS and CDR2 YFSETQ. Trimming took off 4 bases at V and 2 bases at J, with 19 bases between the two ends. In DNA, the CDR3 is TGCGCCAGCAGCCCAAGACAGGCCCCGGACCCCTACGAGCAGTACTTC. Translating it yields CASSPRQAPDPYEQYF. Using reference TRBV5-1 and TRBJ2-7 for the parts outside the CDR3, the full variable domain is KAGVTQTPRYLIKTRGQQVTLSCSPISGHRSVSWYQQTPGQGLQFLFEYFSETQRNKGNFPGRFSGRQFSNSRSEMNVSTLELGDSALYLCASSPRQAPDPYEQYFGPGTRLTVT.

V gene TRBV28 combines with J gene TRBJ2-7, with 7 bases lining up with TRBD1. The V and J ends lost 5 bases and 3 bases, in that order; junction bases with no gene match: 10. Germline values: CDR1 MDHEN, CDR2 SYDVKM. CDR3 length equals 15 residues. The CDR3 is CASSAETGIIYEQYF. The DNA for the CDR3 is TGTGCCAGCAGTGCCGAGACAGGGATAATCTACGAGCAGTACTTC.

V gene TRBV27 combines with J gene TRBJ1-5; D not certain. Germline CDR1 is MNHEY and CDR2 is SMNVEV (reference sequence). Trimming left V 8 bases short and J 3 bases short, with 11 bases between. The CDR3 has 13 residues. CDR3 coding DNA: TGTGCCAGCGGGCGGGGTGTCAATCAGCCCCAGCATTTT. It yields the protein CASGRGVNQPQHF.

The V and J genes are TRBV2 and TRBJ1-5, with 10 bases matching TRBD1. The junction had 11 bases not matched to a gene; V was cut back by 6 bases and J by 0 bases. Germline CDR1 reads SNHLY; CDR2 reads FYNNEI. The CDR3 extends over 18 amino acids. The chain's CDR3 is CASSSRDRGPYSNQPQHF. The CDR3 DNA reads as TGTGCCAGCAGCTCCCGGGACAGGGGACCCTATAGCAATCAGCCCCAGCATTTT.

The chain combines TRBV15 with TRBJ2-7; 8 bases map to TRBD1. V lost 3 bases and J lost 2; bases outside the gene matches: 3. The germline CDR1 and CDR2 sequences are LNHNV and YYDKDF (reference sequence). The CDR3 consists of 14 residues. CDR3 coding DNA: TGTGCCACCAGCAGCCGGGACAGGACCTACGAGCAGTACTTC. It yields the protein CATSSRDRTYEQYF.

J is TRBJ1-3 and V is TRBV3-1 (or the pseudogene TRBV3-2), with D possibly TRBD1 on 5 matching bases. Germline CDR1 LGHDT, CDR2 YNNKEL (reference sequence). V was trimmed by 6 bases and J by 0 bases, leaving 9 bases between them. The CDR3 runs to 14 residues. CDR3 loop: CASRTVLSGNTIYF. Written as DNA, the CDR3 is TGTGCCAGCAGGACAGTCCTCTCTGGAAACACCATATATTTT.

This CDR3 reads CASSFPGNGYTF. The CDR3 bases are TGTGCCAGCAGTTTTCCGGGGAATGGCTACACCTTC. J is TRBJ1-2 and V is TRBV12-3 or TRBV12-4; D unresolved. V dropped 3 bases and J dropped 6 bases, with 8 bases sitting between them. The CDR3 is 12 amino acids.

V and J are TRBV5-8 and TRBJ2-2; 7 nucleotides align to TRBD1. The ends lost 3 bases at V and 1 base at J; junction bases unmatched: 12. The germline V gene has CDR1 SGHTS and CDR2 YDEGEE. This CDR3 comprises 18 residues. The CDR3 DNA follows: TGTGCCAGCAGCTCTAAGGAATCCGGGACAGAGAACACCGGGGAGCTGTTTTTT. It codes for CASSSKESGTENTGELFF.

The V gene is TRBV28, the J gene TRBJ2-1; a weak D match, TRBD1 (5 bases). Germline V gives CDR1 MDHEN, CDR2 SYDVKM. This CDR3 region has 14 residues. With 7 bases removed from V and 8 bases from J, the gap between germline ends came to 18 bases. CDR3 protein: CASTYSPGLDEQFF. CDR3 nucleotide sequence: TGTGCCAGCACCTACTCGCCAGGGTTGGATGAGCAGTTCTTC.

This chain uses TRBV21-1 with TRBJ1-5; TRBD1, the table's D call, was not compared with the DNA. TRBV21-1 is designated a pseudogene. The CDR3 runs 18 residues. CDR3: CASSKQDRSHVCNQPQHF. The DNA for the CDR3 is TGTGCCAGCAGTAAACAGGACAGGTCCCATGTGTGCAATCAGCCCCAGCATTTT.

The chain combines TRBV29-1 with TRBJ2-1; TRBD2 matches at 7 bases. The CDR3 contains 15 residues. The V gene end was trimmed by 3 bases and the J gene end by 2 bases; junction bases not matched to a gene: 7. From germline, CDR1 is SQVTM and CDR2 ANQGSEA. DNA for the CDR3: TGCAGCGTTGATGGTCCGGGGGGAACCTACAATGAGCAGTTCTTC. This gives the protein CSVDGPGGTYNEQFF.